This section outlines one T cell receptor beta chain sequence together with its context. Its antigen is currently unknown. The data are from a study of OX40 agonist ivuxolimab in advanced cancers. The wider study: The dose-escalation cohort was roughly 84% male, with a mean age of 60 years, ranging about 23 to 80. Three patients got partial responses; one had hepatocellular carcinoma and two had cutaneous melanoma.

Looked up from germline, CDR1 is MNHNS and CDR2 is SASEGT. V was clipped by 2 bases and J by 6 bases, with 11 bases between them. The CDR3 has 13 amino acids. Overall study findings and caveats: There were, on average, more expanded clones in CD8+ T cells than in CD4+.

Profiled with immunoSEQ multiplex PCR; TCRdb holds only in-frame clones, not every one. The sample shows tens of thousands of clones, under 85% of them seen only once. Here the sequenced sample was CD4+ or CD8+ T cells sorted from blood, taken in a trial of the OX40 agonist ivuxolimab. The chain links TRBV6-1 to TRBJ2-7; a weak D match, TRBD2 (5 bases). The TCR originated in an adult with an advanced solid tumor such as melanoma, head and neck, liver or kidney cancer. The CDR3 spells CASSEQRLREQYF. CDR3 bases: TGTGCCAGCAGTGAACAGCGACTACGCGAGCAGTACTTC.